The clone carrying this T cell receptor (beta chain) showed up many times. Researchers prepared the TCRbeta library using unique molecular identifiers, the study reports. TCRdb independently ran MiXCR on the PCR reads; one entry per CDR3 protein. Of approximately 490,000 distinct CDR3 sequences in the sample, approximately 12% were seen once. This record comes from a study of T-cell reconstitution after alpha-beta-depleted transplantation in children. V lost 1 base and J 3 bases, leaving 7 bases between the germline ends. CDR1 and CDR2 from the germline V gene are SGHVS and FQNEAQ. The CDR3 has 13 residues.

Sequences were derived from PBMCs from the stem cell graft donor, sampled from the stem cell graft. J is TRBJ2-7 and V is TRBV7-8; the D is unclear. The receptor's source is a human donor who donated a stem cell graft to a child with combined immunodeficiency. CDR3 bases: TGTGCCAGCAGCTTAGGGTCCTACTACGAGCAGTACTTC. Amino acid sequence: CASSLGSYYEQYF.